This T cell receptor (beta chain) appears in the sequencing data of a study of control samples from healthy donors and cancer patients. V was pared by 5 bases and J by 5 bases, with 4 bases between. CDR3 length: 12 amino acids. CDR1 and CDR2 (germline): MDHEN, SYDVKM. The data were produced by immunoSEQ multiplex PCR, yet TCRdb's version contains in-frame clones alone and is incomplete. The table records 150,000 or so clones, 94% of them present only once. Sequenced: blood. This chain joins TRBV28 and TRBJ1-6, with D unresolved. This receptor was obtained from a man aged 35 to 55 in good health. The DNA of the CDR3 is TGTGCCAGCAGTCCAGATAATTCACCCCTCCACTTT. It encodes CASSPDNSPLHF. Looking up the rest from reference TRBV28 and TRBJ1-6 gives the full variable domain: DVKVTQSSRYLVKRTGEKVFLECVQDMDHENMFWYRQDPGLGLRLIYFSYDVKMKEKGDIPEGYSVSREKKERFSLILESASTNQTSMYLCASSPDNSPLHFGNGTRLTVT.